This TCR beta chain was identified during a study of OX40 agonist ivuxolimab in advanced cancers. The V end lost 2 bases, the J end lost 0 bases, and 5 bases lay between the germline ends. Germline V gene sequence: CDR1 SGHAT, CDR2 FQNNGV. The CDR3 is 15 residues long. Comments on this clone: The antigen is not known.

General study findings and limits: CD4+ and CD8+ blood T cells expanded clonally by week 6 at 0.1 to 3.0 mg/kg. More expanded clones were seen, on average, in CD8+ T cells than in CD4+.

The method was immunoSEQ multiplex PCR; TCRdb's version includes in-frame clones alone and lacks a portion of them. This table holds about 99,000 clones, over 75% found once. The sample in question was CD4+ or CD8+ T cells sorted from blood, obtained in a trial of the OX40 agonist ivuxolimab. This clonotype was sampled from an adult with an advanced solid tumor such as melanoma, head and neck, liver or kidney cancer. V gene TRBV11-2 combines with J gene TRBJ2-6; D remains unclear. The chain's CDR3 is CASSLHGSGANVLTF. The CDR3 coding sequence is TGTGCCAGCAGCTTACACGGCTCTGGGGCCAACGTCCTGACTTTC.